The 18 T cell receptor beta chains presented below share a single source sample, sequenced in a study of post-analysis software for immune sequencing data. These receptors have no known antigen. Carried by the TCR beta cDNA libraries were unique molecular identifiers. Using its own MiXCR run on the PCR reads, TCRdb lists one record per CDR3 protein. The profile shows hundreds of thousands of distinct CDR3 sequences, 55% to 60% of them singletons. Overall study results and limits: TRBV5-6, TRBV5-1 and TRBV20-1 belonged to a set of a handful of TRBV segments that were more frequent in patients than controls.

The material sequenced was blood. These receptors originate from a girl aged 2-10 years with multiple sclerosis.

V is TRBV15 and J is TRBJ2-3; D gene uncertain. Germline assignment: CDR1 LNHNV and CDR2 YYDKDF (reference sequence). Trimming left V 0 bases short and J 1 base short, with 14 bases between. The CDR3 runs to 17 residues. The CDR3 reads CATSRDNGPSGTDTQYF. The CDR3 nucleotides are TGTGCCACCAGCAGAGATAACGGTCCCTCGGGCACAGATACGCAGTATTTT.

The sample holds a few counts of this clonotype. The rearrangement links TRBV9 to TRBJ1-2, with D uncertain. The germline V and J ends were trimmed by 0 bases and 2 bases, with 5 bases remaining between them. CDR3 size: 13 residues. From germline, CDR1 is SGDLS and CDR2 YYNGEE. The CDR3 DNA sequence: TGTGCCAGCAGCGTAGTGATCAACTATGGCTACACCTTC. Protein product: CASSVVINYGYTF.

V gene TRBV2 combines with J gene TRBJ2-1, with 8 bases aligning to TRBD1. CDR3 size: 15 residues. Germline V gene lookup returns CDR1 SNHLY and CDR2 FYNNEI. The junction had 7 bases not matched to a gene; V was cut back by 3 bases and J by 6 bases. Here the CDR3 DNA reads TGTGCCAGCAGTGAGGACAGGGCCTACGTCAATGAGCAGTTCTTC. It yields the protein CASSEDRAYVNEQFF.

The gene calls are TRBV7-2 and TRBJ1-6; TRBD1 might be the D (6 bases). This CDR3 comprises 14 residues. The germline V gene encodes CDR1 SGHTA and CDR2 FQGNSA. The V end was cut by 7 bases, the J end by 9 bases, with 16 bases between. For the CDR3, the DNA is TGTGCCAGCACTTGCACAGGGAAGGGTTCACCCCTCCACTTT. Protein product: CASTCTGKGSPLHF.

The V and J genes are TRBV12-3 or TRBV12-4 and TRBJ2-7; the match to TRBD2 covers 7 bases. Gene TRBJ2-5 matches the end of the DNA better, so the J call may be wrong. The CDR3 runs 12 residues. This chain's CDR3 is CASSGREETQYF. The CDR3 coding sequence is TGTGCCAGCAGTGGGCGGGAGGAGACCCAGTACTTC.

The gene calls are TRBV5-1 and TRBJ2-7; TRBD1 is a possible D gene (6 bases). The length of the CDR3 is 16 residues. The germline V gene has CDR1 SGHRS and CDR2 YFSETQ. V lost 0 bases to trimming and J lost 3 bases, with 16 bases between them. DNA of the CDR3: TGCGCCAGCAGCTTGGCGGATGACAGGTTGTTCTACGAGCAGTACTTC. Translating gives CASSLADDRLFYEQYF. The variable domain in full, completed from reference TRBV5-1 and TRBJ2-7, reads KAGVTQTPRYLIKTRGQQVTLSCSPISGHRSVSWYQQTPGQGLQFLFEYFSETQRNKGNFPGRFSGRQFSNSRSEMNVSTLELGDSALYLCASSLADDRLFYEQYFGPGTRLTVT.

A few counts support this clonotype. The chain is built from TRBV6-2 or TRBV6-3 and TRBJ2-5, with D unclear. Germline loops: CDR1 MNHEY, CDR2 SVGEGT. V was pared by 2 bases and J by 3 bases, with 4 bases between. The CDR3 sequence is 12 residues long. The CDR3 DNA sequence: TGTGCCAGCAGTTACCCGGAAGAGACCCAGTACTTC. It translates to CASSYPEETQYF.

The genes are TRBV20-1 and TRBJ2-1, with TRBD1 matching over 7 bases. Germline V gene sequence: CDR1 DFQATT, CDR2 SNEGSKA (reference sequence). The CDR3 has 14 amino acids. The junction had 12 bases not matched to a gene; V was cut back by 7 bases and J by 6 bases. The CDR3 DNA is TGCAGTGTTTATCGACAGGGTAGGCCCAATGAGCAGTTCTTC. Translated: CSVYRQGRPNEQFF.

The V gene is TRBV4-1, the J gene TRBJ1-1; 7 bases match TRBD1. There are 11 residues in the CDR3. Germline CDR1 is MGHRA and CDR2 is YSYEKL. The J segment lost 11 bases and the V segment lost 7 bases, leaving 7 bases of the junction unmatched. The CDR3 DNA reads as TGCGCCAGCACCACAGGGGCTAAGGCTTTCTTT. It codes for CASTTGAKAFF.

The CDR3 region has the DNA TGCAGCGGGGACAGGAGGACAGATACGCAGTATTTT. Translated, it gives CSGDRRTDTQYF. The chain employs TRBV29-1 and TRBJ2-3; 8 positions agree with TRBD1. V gave up 7 bases and J gave up 3 bases; unmatched junction bases: 3. The CDR3 sequence is 12 residues long. Per germline, CDR1 SQVTM and CDR2 ANQGSEA.

The gene calls are TRBV5-1 and TRBJ2-3; D possibly corresponds to TRBD1 (5 bases). This CDR3 is 13 amino acids long. Trimming took off 6 bases at V and 1 base at J, with 9 bases between the two ends. The germline V gene encodes CDR1 SGHRS and CDR2 YFSETQ. For the CDR3, the DNA is TGCGCCAGCACCCCCAGGGGCACAGATACGCAGTATTTT. It translates to CASTPRGTDTQYF.

V is TRBV27 and J is TRBJ2-3; TRBD1 matches at 11 bases. V was pared by 2 bases and J by 7 bases, with 5 bases of the junction left unmatched. Germline-derived CDR1 and CDR2 are MNHEY and SMNVEV (reference sequence). There are 15 residues in the CDR3. The CDR3: CASSLVDRGRYTQYF. The CDR3 DNA sequence: TGTGCCAGCAGTTTAGTGGACAGGGGGCGATATACGCAGTATTTT.

The chain combines TRBV4-1 with TRBJ1-1; D unclear. The CDR3 spans 15 residues. Germline values: CDR1 MGHRA, CDR2 YSYEKL. The ends were cut back, 2 bases at V and 1 base at J, with 11 bases in the middle. The CDR3 reads CASSQPGMANTEAFF. Here the CDR3 DNA reads TGCGCCAGCAGCCAACCCGGCATGGCGAACACTGAAGCTTTCTTT.

The chain is built from TRBV12-3 or TRBV12-4 and TRBJ2-7, with a weak D call TRBD1 (5 bases). The J call may be in error: the DNA end matches TRBJ2-5 better. The CDR3 covers 14 residues. CDR3 protein: CASSRQGRQETQYF. CDR3 coding DNA: TGTGCCAGCAGCCGTCAGGGTCGGCAAGAGACCCAGTACTTC.

The chain is built from TRBV6-5 and TRBJ1-1; D is perhaps TRBD1 (5 bases). This CDR3 comprises 15 residues. Trimming removed 0 bases at V and 4 bases at J, with 12 bases between. The V gene's germline CDR1 is MNHEY and CDR2 SVGAGI. This CDR3 is CASSYSYSGGTEAFF. The CDR3 bases are TGTGCCAGCAGTTACTCGTATAGCGGGGGCACTGAAGCTTTCTTT.

This chain joins TRBV29-1 and TRBJ2-1; D might be TRBD1 or TRBD2, each matching 5 bases. The CDR3 covers 16 residues. The V gene's germline CDR1 is SQVTM and CDR2 ANQGSEA. V was pared by 1 base and J by 6 bases, with 19 bases between. The CDR3 spells CSVEGLIGDGPNEQFF. CDR3 nucleotide sequence: TGCAGCGTTGAAGGGCTCATAGGGGACGGGCCCAATGAGCAGTTCTTC.

The chain's CDR3 is CAISESLAGAGDTQYF. The CDR3 DNA follows: TGTGCCATCAGTGAGTCCCTAGCGGGAGCCGGAGATACGCAGTATTTT. The chain combines TRBV10-3 with TRBJ2-3, with TRBD2 matching 10 bases. The CDR3 length is 16 residues. CDR1 is ENHRY and CDR2 is SYGVKD in the germline V gene. Germline trimming cut 0 bases from V and 5 bases from J; bases unmatched to any gene: 5.

This sequence joins TRBV5-1 and TRBJ2-1; 11 bases agree with TRBD2. Germline-derived CDR1 and CDR2 are SGHRS and YFSETQ. This CDR3 comprises 15 residues. The trim removed 4 bases at V and 5 bases at J, leaving 5 bases unmatched. The CDR3 sequence: CASSQTSGVDNEQFF. CDR3 nucleotide sequence: TGCGCCAGCAGCCAGACTAGCGGGGTAGACAATGAGCAGTTCTTC.